The rows below give T cell receptor beta chains drawn from one sample of a study of blood T cells in healthy people across ages. TCRdb re-derived calls from the 5' RACE reads in MiXCR, one entry per CDR3 protein. The sample has some 320,000 distinct CDR3 sequences; around 27% are singletons. Material: blood. The receptors come from an older woman in good health. CDR3s include the opening cysteine and the closing phenylalanine or tryptophan. The order of the fields is D gene, V gene, clone size, J gene, CDR3 DNA, CDR3 protein. D genes are given only for firm matches. Clone size is not always given. Where it is, it says once, few, many or a class for expanded clones.

D: NA; V: TRBV10-3; size: NA; J: TRBJ1-6; DNA: TGTGCCATCAGTGAGTCTCTACAAGATAATTCACCCCTCCACTTT; CDR3: CAISESLQDNSPLHF
D: NA; V: TRBV5-1; size: few; J: TRBJ2-3; DNA: TGCGCCAGCAGCCTGGACGGATTCACAGATACGCAGTATTTT; CDR3: CASSLDGFTDTQYF
D: NA; V: TRBV29-1; size: NA; J: TRBJ2-1; DNA: TGCAGCGGTAACAGGGATCCCTACAATGAGCAGTTCTTC; CDR3: CSGNRDPYNEQFF
D: NA; V: TRBV7-3; size: few; J: TRBJ2-5; DNA: TGTGCCAGCAGCTCAAGGAACTCACTCCCCGATCGTCAAGGGACCCAGTACTTC; CDR3: CASSSRNSLPDRQGTQYF
D: NA; V: TRBV28; size: NA; J: TRBJ2-3; DNA: TGTGCCAGCAAGGAGGGGGCAAGGGCAGATACGCAGTATTTT; CDR3: CASKEGARADTQYF
D: TRBD1; V: TRBV28; size: NA; J: TRBJ1-2; DNA: TGTGCCAGCAGCGGGGGGGGACAGAACTATGGCTACACCTTC; CDR3: CASSGGGQNYGYTF
D: NA; V: TRBV3-1; size: NA; J: TRBJ2-7; DNA: TGTGCCAGCAGCCGTCGGGCAGGGGGGACCTACGAGCAGTACTTC; CDR3: CASSRRAGGTYEQYF
D: NA; V: TRBV5-1; size: once; J: TRBJ2-3; DNA: TGCGCCAGCAGACCGGGAAGCACAGATACGCAGTATTTT; CDR3: CASRPGSTDTQYF
D: NA; V: TRBV7-2; size: NA; J: TRBJ2-3; DNA: TGTGCCAGCAGCTGGTCAGGAGATACGCAGTATTTT; CDR3: CASSWSGDTQYF
D: TRBD1; V: TRBV5-1; size: few; J: TRBJ2-1; DNA: TGCGCCAGCAGCTTCATCGACAGGGGCCCTGCCTACAATGAGCAGTTCTTC; CDR3: CASSFIDRGPAYNEQFF
D: NA; V: TRBV20-1; size: many; J: TRBJ2-5; DNA: TGCAGTGCTACTCGGACTGCCCAAGAGACCCAGTACTTC; CDR3: CSATRTAQETQYF
D: NA; V: TRBV5-1; size: NA; J: TRBJ1-2; DNA: TGCGCCAGCAGCTTGGAGGACATGTCTTATGGCTACACCTTC; CDR3: CASSLEDMSYGYTF
D: TRBD2; V: TRBV5-6; size: NA; J: TRBJ2-7; DNA: TGTGCCAGCAGCTTGGGGCTAGCGGGAGGCTCTTACGAGCAGTACTTC; CDR3: CASSLGLAGGSYEQYF
D: TRBD1; V: TRBV12-3/TRBV12-4; size: NA; J: TRBJ1-2; DNA: TGTGCCAGCAGTCGAGGGGGCCCCTATGGCTACACCTTC; CDR3: CASSRGGPYGYTF
D: NA; V: TRBV28; size: few; J: TRBJ2-3; DNA: TGTGCCAGCAGGGGGGACGGTGTATCGCCTACGCAGTATTTT; CDR3: CASRGDGVSPTQYF
D: TRBD1; V: TRBV20-1; size: NA; J: TRBJ1-1; DNA: TGCAGTGCTCTCGCCGGGACAGGGAACACTGAAGCTTTCTTT; CDR3: CSALAGTGNTEAFF
D: NA; V: TRBV20-1; size: NA; J: TRBJ2-5; DNA: TGCAGTGCCGCGCCGATAAGGGGTGAGCAGTACTTC; CDR3: CSAAPIRGEQYF
D: NA; V: TRBV5-6; size: many; J: TRBJ2-6; DNA: TGTGCCAGCAGCTTGCCTGGGGCCAACGTCCTGACTTTC; CDR3: CASSLPGANVLTF
D: TRBD1; V: TRBV20-1; size: NA; J: TRBJ2-1; DNA: TGCAGTGCTAAGGCGGACAGGGTGTACGAGCAGTTCTTC; CDR3: CSAKADRVYEQFF
D: NA; V: TRBV7-8; size: NA; J: TRBJ2-2; DNA: TGTGCCAGCAGCTTAGACAGGGGAACTAGCGGTACTCGAATAGTTTTTGCGGGGGAGCTGTTTTTT; CDR3: CASSLDRGTSGTRIVFAGELFF
D: NA; V: TRBV20-1; size: NA; J: TRBJ1-2; DNA: TGCAGTGCTAGACAAGGGACGGATCTATATGCCTACACCTTC; CDR3: CSARQGTDLYAYTF
D: NA; V: TRBV29-1; size: many; J: TRBJ2-3; DNA: TGCAGCGTCGGAGGACGGGCCCAACAGATGAGGGATACGCAGTATTTT; CDR3: CSVGGRAQQMRDTQYF
D: NA; V: TRBV29-1; size: NA; J: TRBJ2-1; DNA: TGCAGCGTTGAAGGACCGAGCTCCTACAATGAGCAGTTCTTC; CDR3: CSVEGPSSYNEQFF
D: NA; V: TRBV7-9; size: few; J: TRBJ1-1; DNA: TGTGCCAGCACCGACCGTGGAAGAGCCAACACTGAAGCCTTCTTT; CDR3: CASTDRGRANTEAFF
D: NA; V: TRBV7-2; size: few; J: TRBJ1-3; DNA: TGTGCCAGCAGCTCCGACCCAGGGGAAGGTGGAAACACCATATATTTT; CDR3: CASSSDPGEGGNTIYF
D: NA; V: TRBV6-8; size: few; J: TRBJ1-4; DNA: TGTGCCAGCAGTTACTCGACGCCGCCCAGGCCTACGAAGGAAAAACTGTTTTTT; CDR3: CASSYSTPPRPTKEKLFF